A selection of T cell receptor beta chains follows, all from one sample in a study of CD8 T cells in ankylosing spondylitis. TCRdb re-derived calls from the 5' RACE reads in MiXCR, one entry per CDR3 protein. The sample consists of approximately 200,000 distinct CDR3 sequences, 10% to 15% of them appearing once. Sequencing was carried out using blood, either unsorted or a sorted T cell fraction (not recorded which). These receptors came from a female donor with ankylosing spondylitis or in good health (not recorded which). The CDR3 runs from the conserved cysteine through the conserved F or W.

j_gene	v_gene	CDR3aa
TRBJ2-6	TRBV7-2	CASTFILSSGANVLTF
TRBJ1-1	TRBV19	CASKWNTEAFF
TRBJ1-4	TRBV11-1	CASSLGSQGTATNEKLFF
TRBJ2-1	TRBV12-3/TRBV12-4	CASSLMGGLDGFF
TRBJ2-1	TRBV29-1	CSVGQDSGIFFGEQFF
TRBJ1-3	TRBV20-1	CSARPRPGHARGNTIYF
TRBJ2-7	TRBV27	CASSLTRVAGRLDEQYF
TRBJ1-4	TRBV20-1	CSAPQGAREKLFF
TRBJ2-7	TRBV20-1	CSALAPGYGRLSEQYF
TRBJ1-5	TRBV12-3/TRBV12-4	CASSRRSPRGNQPQHF
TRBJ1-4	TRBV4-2	CASSQDGRNEKLFF
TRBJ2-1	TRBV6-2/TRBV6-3	CASNVGLDSYNEQFF
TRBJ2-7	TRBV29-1	CSVEDQLASSYEQYF
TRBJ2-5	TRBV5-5	CASSLTWAGVGETQYF
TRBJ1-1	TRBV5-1	CASASGSNTEAFF
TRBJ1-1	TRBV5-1	CASSPVNTVMNTEAFF
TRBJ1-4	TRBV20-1	CSAPIGPSEKLFF
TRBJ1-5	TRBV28	CASSFLGNQPQHF
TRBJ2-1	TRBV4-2	CASSQGLAGMTEQFF
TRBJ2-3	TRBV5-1	CASTRDDTDTQYF
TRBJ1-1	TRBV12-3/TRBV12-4	CASTKNENTEAFF
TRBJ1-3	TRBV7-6	CASSLQGGNTIYF
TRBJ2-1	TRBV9	CASSVGSGRARGNEQFF
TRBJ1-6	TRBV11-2	CASSEDRQRPLHF
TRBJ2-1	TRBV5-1	CASSLIGGSNNEQFF
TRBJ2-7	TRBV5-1	CASGSGSRSSEQYF
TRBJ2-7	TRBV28	CASSGTSESYEQYF
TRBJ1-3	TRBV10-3	CAIRAGGLDTIYF
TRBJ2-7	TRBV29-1	CSARLDWEQYF
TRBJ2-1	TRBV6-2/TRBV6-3	CAGGRGWNEQFF
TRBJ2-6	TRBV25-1	CASSAGAGANVLTF
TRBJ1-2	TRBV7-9	CASSSEQGYYGYTF
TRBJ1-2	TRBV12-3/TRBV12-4	CASKQTDSKNYGYTF
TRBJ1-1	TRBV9	CASSVGPQGSGTEAFF
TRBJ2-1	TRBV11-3	CASSLDIGTGTSNEQFF